Below are 12 T cell receptor beta chains sequenced from a single sample in a study of blood T cell repertoires in COVID-19. Repertoires were generated with immunoSEQ multiplex PCR, while TCRdb's copy carries only in-frame clones and drops some. The sample has about 210,000 clones, 80% to 90% seen once. The sequenced sample consisted of peripheral blood. The receptors were gathered from a woman aged 80 or over with acute or convalescent COVID-19.

The rearrangement uses TRBV5-1 and TRBJ1-1, with D maybe TRBD1 (5 bases). V lost 2 bases and J 5 bases, leaving 7 bases between the germline ends. The CDR3 covers 12 residues. The germline gives CDR1 SGHRS, CDR2 YFSETQ. This chain's CDR3 is CASSFGGTEAFF. The CDR3 nucleotides are TGCGCCAGCAGCTTCGGGGGGACTGAAGCTTTCTTT. Complete variable domain (other parts from reference TRBV5-1 and TRBJ1-1): KAGVTQTPRYLIKTRGQQVTLSCSPISGHRSVSWYQQTPGQGLQFLFEYFSETQRNKGNFPGRFSGRQFSNSRSEMNVSTLELGDSALYLCASSFGGTEAFFGQGTRLTVV.

The chain is built from TRBV24-1 and TRBJ2-1; D is perhaps TRBD2 (6 bases). The germline gives CDR1 KGHDR, CDR2 SFDVKD. CDR3 size: 16 residues. The V and J ends lost 3 bases and 3 bases respectively, with 14 bases between them. The CDR3 coding sequence is TGTGCCACCAGTGATGCTAGTGGAGGGGACTACAATGAGCAGTTCTTC. Its translation is CATSDASGGDYNEQFF.

This clone was counted between two and nine times. The gene calls are TRBV3-1 (or the pseudogene TRBV3-2) and TRBJ1-1, with TRBD1 matching 9 bases. CDR1 is LGHDT, CDR2 YNNKEL, per germline (reference sequence). V shed 1 base and J 7 bases; nucleotides not matched to a gene: 7. The length of the CDR3 is 15 residues. The CDR3 reads CASSQVGTGFNEAFF. CDR3 bases: TGTGCCAGCAGCCAAGTAGGGACAGGGTTTAATGAAGCTTTCTTT.

CDR3 amino acids: CASSPPRDSISNQPQHF. The DNA for the CDR3 is TGTGCCAGCAGCCCCCCGCGTGACTCGATCAGCAATCAGCCCCAGCATTTT. The rearrangement uses TRBV9 and TRBJ1-5; D is ambiguous. The CDR3 sequence is 17 residues long. The V gene's germline CDR1 is SGDLS and CDR2 YYNGEE. Trimming removed 4 bases at V and 1 base at J, with 18 bases between.

The chain recombines TRBV7-6 with TRBJ2-7; 10 bases match TRBD2. The CDR3 is made up of 19 amino acids. V was clipped by 1 base and J by 5 bases; unmatched bases: 17. Germline V CDR1 and CDR2: SGHVS, FNYEAQ. CDR3 sequence (DNA): TGTGCCAGCAGCTTAGAGAATGTGGAGGTCAGCGGGAGGGCCAACGAGCAGTACTTC. Translating it yields CASSLENVEVSGRANEQYF.

The table lists this clone with a count of one. The chain joins TRBV7-2 to TRBJ2-3; D is perhaps TRBD1 (5 bases). The germline V gene has CDR1 SGHTA and CDR2 FQGNSA. Deletions cut 1 base from V and 5 bases from J, with 7 bases between. This CDR3 is built from 13 residues. As DNA, the CDR3 is TGTGCCAGCAGCTTAGGACAGCTAGATACGCAGTATTTT. This translates into CASSLGQLDTQYF.

This rearrangement joins TRBV7-9 to TRBJ2-5; D remains ambiguous. Germline CDR1 reads SEHNR; CDR2 reads FQNEAQ (reference sequence). Deletions cut 5 bases from V and 2 bases from J, with 3 bases between. The CDR3 sequence is 11 residues long. The CDR3 sequence is CASSLQETQYF. CDR3 in DNA: TGTGCCAGCAGCCTACAAGAGACCCAGTACTTC. The whole variable domain, filled in from reference TRBV7-9 and TRBJ2-5, reads DTGVSQNPRHKITKRGQNVTFRCDPISEHNRLYWYRQTLGQGPEFLTYFQNEAQLEKSRLLSDRFSAERPKGSFSTLEIQRTEQGDSAMYLCASSLQETQYFGPGTRLLVL.

The genes are TRBV7-2 and TRBJ2-3; 15 nucleotides line up with TRBD2. The CDR3 spans 16 residues. Germline CDR1 SGHTA, CDR2 FQGNSA. V was clipped by 5 bases and J by 6 bases; unmatched bases: 6. The CDR3 region is CASSPGLAGGADTQYF. DNA of the CDR3: TGTGCCAGCAGCCCGGGACTAGCGGGAGGTGCGGATACGCAGTATTTT. The variable domain in full, completed from reference TRBV7-2 and TRBJ2-3, reads GAGVSQSPSNKVTEKGKDVELRCDPISGHTALYWYRQSLGQGLEFLIYFQGNSAPDKSGLPSDRFSAERTGGSVSTLTIQRTQQEDSAVYLCASSPGLAGGADTQYFGPGTRLTVL.

CDR3 protein: CASSEMDMDQPQHF. CDR3 nucleotides: TGTGCCAGCAGTGAAATGGACATGGATCAGCCCCAGCATTTT. J is TRBJ1-5 and V is TRBV6-1; D might be TRBD1 (5 bases). The CDR3 is 14 residues long. The germline CDR1 and CDR2 sequences are MNHNS and SASEGT. The V gene lost 2 bases and the J gene lost 5 bases, with 10 bases spanning the gap.

The chain combines TRBV19 with TRBJ1-3; D not resolved. Germline values: CDR1 LNHDA, CDR2 SQIVND (reference sequence). CDR3 size: 15 residues. Trimming took 3 bases from V and 2 from J, leaving 11 bases between them. In DNA, the CDR3 is TGTGCCAGTAGTATGTTCGGTTCGACTGGAAACACCATATATTTT. As protein: CASSMFGSTGNTIYF.

This clone showed up just a few times. The chain links TRBV10-3 to TRBJ1-2, with 9 positions matching TRBD1. The germline gives CDR1 ENHRY, CDR2 SYGVKD. After removal of 0 bases from V and 4 bases from J, the junction contained 12 bases not matched to a gene. There are 18 residues in the CDR3. This chain's CDR3 is CAISESWGTGTLSYGYTF. CDR3 bases: TGTGCCATCAGTGAGTCCTGGGGGACAGGGACTCTTAGCTATGGCTACACCTTC.

The chain's CDR3 is CASSPRGGLYGYTF. The CDR3 nucleotides are TGTGCCAGCAGTCCCCGGGGGGGTCTCTATGGCTACACCTTC. The genes are TRBV27 and TRBJ1-2; TRBD1 is a possible D gene (5 bases). Germline CDR1 MNHEY, CDR2 SMNVEV (reference sequence). CDR3 length: 14 residues. The V gene lost 5 bases and the J gene lost 4 bases, with 14 bases spanning the gap.